This entry describes one T cell receptor beta chain. The antigen is not known. V was clipped by 5 bases and J by 4 bases; unmatched bases: 7. Germline V gene data show CDR1 as SGHVS and CDR2 as FQNEAQ. The CDR3 is 14 residues long. Time point denoted: pre-treatment sample, taken before nivolumab and TIL therapy. Patients were adults with stage 4 NSCLC. The immunoSEQ assay was v3. Profiled with immunoSEQ multiplex PCR; TCRdb holds only in-frame clones, not every one. The sample shows approximately 45,000 clones, around 79% of them seen only once. The record originates from a study of TIL therapy for anti-PD-1-resistant metastatic lung cancer. For the study at large: Median patient age was around 50, ranging roughly 38-75 years. Study observations and caveats: After infusion, TIL clonotypes partly replaced peripheral T cells and declined over months.

The chain links TRBV7-8 to TRBJ2-5; 7 positions match TRBD1. Source: blood, taken at baseline. The source is a man in his 70s with non-small cell lung cancer. In DNA form, the CDR3 reads TGTGCCAGCAGCGCACAGGGGATTGCAGAGACCCAGTACTTC. Its protein product is CASSAQGIAETQYF.